These 17 T cell receptor beta chains were all obtained from the same sample, sequenced in a study of monozygotic twins with inflammatory bowel disease. TCRdb reprocessed the 5' RACE reads and stores each CDR3 protein as one record, lacking DNA. The ten most abundant clones cover approximately 2.3% of a sample with around 380,000 distinct CDR3 sequences. The sequenced sample consisted of blood. All receptors come from a human donor with ulcerative colitis or Crohn's disease, or a healthy co-twin of an affected twin (not recorded which).

This sequence joins TRBV28 and TRBJ1-1; TCRdb's D call of TRBD1 is untestable without DNA. The CDR3 runs 16 residues. Per germline, CDR1 MDHEN and CDR2 SYDVKM. This CDR3 is CASRSPGQGENTEAFF. The full variable domain, rest sourced from reference TRBV28 and TRBJ1-1, is DVKVTQSSRYLVKRTGEKVFLECVQDMDHENMFWYRQDPGLGLRLIYFSYDVKMKEKGDIPEGYSVSREKKERFSLILESASTNQTSMYLCASRSPGQGENTEAFFGQGTRLTVV.

This chain joins TRBV5-1 and TRBJ2-2; without DNA, the TCRdb call of TRBD2 cannot be checked. This CDR3 has 15 amino acids. The germline V gene has CDR1 SGHRS and CDR2 YFSETQ. The CDR3 spells CASSLTSANTGELFF. The full variable domain, its missing parts supplied by reference TRBV5-1 and TRBJ2-2, is KAGVTQTPRYLIKTRGQQVTLSCSPISGHRSVSWYQQTPGQGLQFLFEYFSETQRNKGNFPGRFSGRQFSNSRSEMNVSTLELGDSALYLCASSLTSANTGELFFGEGSRLTVL.

The V call is TRBV5-1, the J call TRBJ1-1; with no DNA, the TCRdb D assignment of TRBD1 cannot be verified. Per the germline V gene, CDR1 is SGHRS and CDR2 is YFSETQ. CDR3 length: 13 residues. CDR3 residues: CASSAGQNTEAFF. Drawing the rest from reference TRBV5-1 and TRBJ1-1, the complete variable domain is KAGVTQTPRYLIKTRGQQVTLSCSPISGHRSVSWYQQTPGQGLQFLFEYFSETQRNKGNFPGRFSGRQFSNSRSEMNVSTLELGDSALYLCASSAGQNTEAFFGQGTRLTVV.

The chain joins TRBV7-2 to TRBJ1-5; TCRdb's D call, TRBD1, is unchecked because there is no DNA. Germline CDR1 and CDR2: SGHTA and FQGNSA. The CDR3 loop spans 17 amino acids. The CDR3 sequence: CASSPRLFPDQGLPQHF.

This CDR3 reads CSVEAVLAGSYEQYF. The chain has TRBV29-1 and TRBJ2-7; TCRdb gives TRBD2 as the D gene, but with no DNA this cannot be confirmed. This CDR3 comprises 15 residues. Germline-derived CDR1 and CDR2 are SQVTM and ANQGSEA.

This chain uses TRBV28 with TRBJ1-2. Germline values: CDR1 MDHEN, CDR2 SYDVKM. This CDR3 has 14 amino acids. This CDR3 reads CASSGGRLVLGYTF.

The CDR3 loop reads CASGTYRDGALENTDTQYF. This chain connects TRBV5-1 to TRBJ2-3; TCRdb outputs TRBD2, but without DNA this stays unchecked. This CDR3 has 19 residues. Germline loops: CDR1 SGHRS, CDR2 YFSETQ.

The chain carries TRBV29-1 and TRBJ2-3; TCRdb picks TRBD2, but there is no DNA to check that call. Germline V lookup: CDR1 SQVTM, CDR2 ANQGSEA. There are 16 residues in the CDR3. CDR3 loop: CSVEDRLAGVSDTQYF.

V is TRBV6-6 and J is TRBJ2-5; TCRdb lists TRBD1, though no DNA is available to test this call. The CDR3 length is 14 residues. CDR1 and CDR2 from the germline V gene are MNHNY and SVGAGI (reference sequence). CDR3 sequence: CASSYGQPRETQYF.

The chain uses TRBV29-1 and TRBJ1-2; there is no DNA to check the TCRdb D call of TRBD1. Per the germline V gene, CDR1 is SQVTM and CDR2 is ANQGSEA. This CDR3 comprises 16 residues. Here the CDR3 reads CSVVDTGTPEGYGYTF.

The CDR3 region is CASSQDSWGRNSYNEQFF. V is TRBV14 and J is TRBJ2-1; TCRdb indicates TRBD1, and absent DNA this call remains unverified. Germline V gene sequence: CDR1 SGHDN, CDR2 FVKESK. CDR3 size: 18 residues.

The chain joins TRBV24-1 to TRBJ1-5; TCRdb's D call, TRBD1, is unchecked because there is no DNA. This CDR3 contains 16 residues. CDR1 is KGHDR and CDR2 is SFDVKD in the germline V gene. CDR3 sequence reads: CATSEGTGTRSTPQHF.

The rearrangement uses TRBV5-1 and TRBJ1-1. The germline CDR1 and CDR2 sequences are SGHRS and YFSETQ. CDR3 length equals 13 residues. The chain's CDR3 is CASSVIMNTEAFF.

This chain joins TRBV10-3 and TRBJ2-5; the TRBD1 assignment by TCRdb is unverifiable without DNA. Germline CDR1 ENHRY, CDR2 SYGVKD. This CDR3 has 13 amino acids. The CDR3: CATHGGPQETQYF.

V is TRBV10-3 and J is TRBJ2-1; TCRdb names TRBD2, which stays unverified in the absence of DNA. There are 19 residues in the CDR3. CDR1 is ENHRY and CDR2 is SYGVKD in the germline V gene. This chain's CDR3 is CAIRVTSGGGQSSYNEQFF.

The chain joins TRBV6-2 or TRBV6-3 to TRBJ2-2; the TRBD2 assignment by TCRdb is unverifiable without DNA. The CDR3 sequence is 16 residues long. Germline CDR1 MNHEY, CDR2 SVGEGT. This CDR3 is CASSYVASGSRRELFF.

This chain connects TRBV15 to TRBJ2-5; the D gene TCRdb calls, TRBD1, cannot be checked with no DNA. CDR3 length: 14 amino acids. From germline, CDR1 is LNHNV and CDR2 YYDKDF (reference sequence). This CDR3 reads CATSRAGAEETQYF.